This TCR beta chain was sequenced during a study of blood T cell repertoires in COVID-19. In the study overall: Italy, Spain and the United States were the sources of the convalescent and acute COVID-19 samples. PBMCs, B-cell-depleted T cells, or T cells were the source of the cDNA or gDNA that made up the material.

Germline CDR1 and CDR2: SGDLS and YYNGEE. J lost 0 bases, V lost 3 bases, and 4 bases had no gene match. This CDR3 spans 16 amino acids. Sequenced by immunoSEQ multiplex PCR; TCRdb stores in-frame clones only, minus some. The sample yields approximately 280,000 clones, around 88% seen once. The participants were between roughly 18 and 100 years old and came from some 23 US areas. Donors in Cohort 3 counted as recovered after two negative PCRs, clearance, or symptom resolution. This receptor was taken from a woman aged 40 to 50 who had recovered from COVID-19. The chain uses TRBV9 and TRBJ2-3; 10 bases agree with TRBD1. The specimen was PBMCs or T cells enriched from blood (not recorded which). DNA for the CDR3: TGTGCCAGCAGCGCCGGGACAGGGGCGAGCACAGATACGCAGTATTTT. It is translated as CASSAGTGASTDTQYF.